This TCR beta chain emerged from a study of blood T cell repertoires in COVID-19. Germline CDR1 is LNHNV and CDR2 is YYDKDF (reference sequence). The CDR3 length is 13 residues. V was shortened by 4 bases and J by 4 bases, with 11 bases between the two germline ends. Assay: immunoSEQ multiplex PCR; the TCRdb copy retains only in-frame clones and omits some. The sample gives approximately 110,000 clones, roughly four fifths of which show up once; 15% to 17% is in the top ten. The V call is TRBV15, the J call TRBJ2-7, with D possibly matching TRBD2 (6 bases). Source material: peripheral blood. This TCR was sampled from a woman older than 75 with acute or convalescent COVID-19. Here the CDR3 DNA reads TGTGCCACCAGCATTCGGAGGGGTTACGAGCAGTACTTC. This sequence encodes CATSIRRGYEQYF.